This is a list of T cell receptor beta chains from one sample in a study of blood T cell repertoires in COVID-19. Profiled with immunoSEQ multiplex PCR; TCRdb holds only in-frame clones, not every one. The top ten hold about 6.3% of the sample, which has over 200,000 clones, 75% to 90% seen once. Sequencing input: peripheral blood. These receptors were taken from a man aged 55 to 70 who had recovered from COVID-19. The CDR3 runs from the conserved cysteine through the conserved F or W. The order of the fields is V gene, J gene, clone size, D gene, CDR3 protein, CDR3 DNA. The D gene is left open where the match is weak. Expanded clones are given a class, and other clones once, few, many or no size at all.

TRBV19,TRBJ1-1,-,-,CASSIVGRETEAFF,TGTGCCAGTAGTATAGTTGGCAGGGAAACTGAAGCTTTCTTT
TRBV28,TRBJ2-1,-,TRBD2,CASSLGLAGVTYNEQFF,TGTGCCAGCAGTTTAGGACTAGCGGGAGTAACCTACAATGAGCAGTTCTTC
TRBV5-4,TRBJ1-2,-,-,CASSQPSGLPYGHTF,TGTGCCAGCAGCCAACCATCGGGACTCCCGTATGGCCACACCTTC
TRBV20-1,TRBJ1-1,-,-,CSGAGNTEAFF,TGCAGTGGGGCGGGGAACACTGAAGCTTTCTTT
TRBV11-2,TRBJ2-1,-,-,CASSSSWGPLITYNEQFF,TGTGCCAGCAGCTCTAGCTGGGGTCCACTCATTACCTACAATGAGCAGTTCTTC
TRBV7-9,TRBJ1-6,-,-,CASSPRQEDPVSPLHF,TGTGCCAGCAGCCCCCGACAGGAGGACCCTGTATCACCCCTCCACTTT
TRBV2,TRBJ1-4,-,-,CASRGGVGTNEKLFF,TGTGCCAGCAGGGGAGGGGTCGGAACTAATGAAAAACTGTTTTTT
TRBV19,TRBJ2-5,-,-,CASSIVLLQETQYF,TGTGCCAGTAGTATTGTACTCCTTCAAGAGACCCAGTACTTC
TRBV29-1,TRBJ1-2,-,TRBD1,CSVVGQPYGYTF,TGCAGCGTGGTGGGACAGCCCTATGGCTACACCTTC
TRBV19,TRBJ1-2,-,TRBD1,CASGIGQGTNYGYTF,TGTGCCAGCGGCATCGGACAGGGAACTAACTATGGCTACACCTTC
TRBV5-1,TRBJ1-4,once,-,CASSLGAGDGEKLFF,TGCGCCAGCAGCTTGGGGGCAGGGGATGGTGAAAAACTGTTTTTT
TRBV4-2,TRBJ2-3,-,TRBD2,CASSQGAGGSTDTQYF,TGTGCCAGCAGCCAGGGAGCGGGAGGGAGCACAGATACGCAGTATTTT
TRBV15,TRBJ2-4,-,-,CATSRLVLLAKNIQYF,TGTGCCACCAGCAGACTCGTACTTCTAGCCAAAAACATTCAGTACTTC
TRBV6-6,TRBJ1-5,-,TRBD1,CASRPTGGRQNQPQHF,TGTGCCAGCAGACCCACAGGGGGAAGGCAGAATCAGCCCCAGCATTTT
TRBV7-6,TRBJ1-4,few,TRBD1,CASSLGRTGAGGEKLFF,TGTGCCAGCAGCTTAGGGCGGACAGGGGCCGGGGGTGAAAAACTGTTTTTT
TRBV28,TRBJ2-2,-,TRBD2,CATIPSGRLTGELFF,TGTGCCACGATTCCTAGCGGGAGGTTGACCGGGGAGCTGTTTTTT
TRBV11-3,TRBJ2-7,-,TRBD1,CASSPPRTGEGHEQYF,TGTGCCAGCAGCCCCCCGCGGACAGGGGAGGGCCACGAGCAGTACTTC
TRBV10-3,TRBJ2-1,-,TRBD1,CAISESRDSADEQFF,TGTGCCATCAGTGAGTCCCGGGACAGTGCGGATGAGCAGTTCTTC
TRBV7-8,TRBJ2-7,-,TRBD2,CASSLVIGFGLAGNVDEQYF,TGTGCCAGCAGCTTAGTCATCGGGTTTGGACTAGCGGGAAATGTGGACGAGCAGTACTTC
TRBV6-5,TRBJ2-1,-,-,CASSYRRNEQFF,TGTGCCAGCAGTTACCGCAGAAATGAGCAGTTCTTC
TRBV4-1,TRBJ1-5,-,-,CASSRSGFYSNQPQHF,TGCGCCAGCAGCCGGTCGGGATTTTATAGCAATCAGCCCCAGCATTTT
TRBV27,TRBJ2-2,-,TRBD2,CASSLLLAGGPGELFF,TGTGCCAGCAGTTTATTGCTAGCGGGAGGGCCAGGGGAGCTGTTTTTT
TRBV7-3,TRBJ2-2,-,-,CASEETGRTGELFF,TGTGCCAGCGAAGAGACAGGGAGGACCGGGGAGCTGTTTTTT
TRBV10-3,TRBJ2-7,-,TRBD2,CAITRGGSSYEQYF,TGTGCCATCACTCGGGGGGGGAGCTCCTACGAGCAGTACTTC
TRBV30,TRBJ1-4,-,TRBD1,CAWSMQGASEKLFF,TGTGCCTGGAGTATGCAGGGGGCGAGTGAAAAACTGTTTTTT
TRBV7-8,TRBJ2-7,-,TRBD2,CASSLGGTSGYEQYF,TGTGCCAGCAGCTTGGGGGGGACTAGCGGTTACGAGCAGTACTTC
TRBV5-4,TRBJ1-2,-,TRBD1,CASRPTGTGPYGYTF,TGTGCCAGCAGACCGACCGGGACAGGGCCCTATGGCTACACCTTC
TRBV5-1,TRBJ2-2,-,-,CAISSGANTGELFF,TGCGCCATCTCGTCGGGGGCGAACACCGGGGAGCTGTTTTTT
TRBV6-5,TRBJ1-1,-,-,CASSWQSALGTEAFF,TGTGCCAGCAGTTGGCAGTCAGCGTTAGGCACTGAAGCTTTCTTT
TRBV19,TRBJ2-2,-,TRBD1,CASSRDRLPAGELFF,TGTGCCAGTAGTAGGGACAGACTTCCCGCCGGGGAGCTGTTTTTT
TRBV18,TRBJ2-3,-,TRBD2,CASSPLEELAGGRRTQYF,TGTGCCAGCTCACCACTCGAAGAACTAGCGGGGGGTCGTCGGACGCAGTATTTT
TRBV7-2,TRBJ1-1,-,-,CASSPAAGRNTEAFF,TGTGCCAGCAGCCCCGCGGCGGGGAGAAACACTGAAGCTTTCTTT
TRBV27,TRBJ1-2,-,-,CASSYRGVVNYGYTF,TGTGCCAGCAGTTACCGGGGAGTTGTAAACTATGGCTACACCTTC
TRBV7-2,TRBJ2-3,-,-,CASSPIAEEGYTQYF,TGTGCCAGCAGCCCTATAGCGGAGGAAGGGTATACGCAGTATTTT
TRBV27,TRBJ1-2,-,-,CASSSGVGGSTLGYTF,TGTGCCAGCAGTTCGGGGGTTGGAGGTTCTACCTTGGGCTACACCTTC
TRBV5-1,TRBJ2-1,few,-,CASSSQGYSEQFF,TGCGCCAGCAGCTCTCAGGGGTATAGTGAGCAGTTCTTC
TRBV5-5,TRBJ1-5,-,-,CASSLAAASRALAQPQHF,TGTGCCAGCAGCTTGGCTGCGGCCTCGAGGGCACTCGCTCAGCCCCAGCATTTT